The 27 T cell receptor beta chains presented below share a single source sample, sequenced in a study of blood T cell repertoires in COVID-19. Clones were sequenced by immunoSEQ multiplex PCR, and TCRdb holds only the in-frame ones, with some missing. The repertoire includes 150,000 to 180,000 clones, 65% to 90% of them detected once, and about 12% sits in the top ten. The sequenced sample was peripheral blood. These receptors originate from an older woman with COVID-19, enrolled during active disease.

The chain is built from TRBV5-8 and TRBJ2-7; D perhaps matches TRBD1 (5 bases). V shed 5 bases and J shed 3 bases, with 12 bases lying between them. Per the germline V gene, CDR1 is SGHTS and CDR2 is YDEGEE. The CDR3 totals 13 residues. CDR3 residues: CASRDQGNYEQYV. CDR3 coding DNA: TGTGCCAGCAGAGATCAGGGAAACTACGAGCAGTACGTC.

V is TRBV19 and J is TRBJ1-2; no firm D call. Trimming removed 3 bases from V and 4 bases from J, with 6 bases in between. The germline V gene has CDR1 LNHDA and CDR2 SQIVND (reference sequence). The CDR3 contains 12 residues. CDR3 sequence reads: CASSISVYGYTF. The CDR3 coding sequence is TGTGCCAGTAGTATTTCAGTCTATGGCTACACCTTC.

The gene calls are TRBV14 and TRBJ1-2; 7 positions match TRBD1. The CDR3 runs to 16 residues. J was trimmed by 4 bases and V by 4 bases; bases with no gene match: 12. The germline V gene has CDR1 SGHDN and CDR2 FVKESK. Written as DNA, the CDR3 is TGTGCCAGCAGCCTCCTGGTCGGGACAGTGGGCTATGGCTACACCTTC. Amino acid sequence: CASSLLVGTVGYGYTF.

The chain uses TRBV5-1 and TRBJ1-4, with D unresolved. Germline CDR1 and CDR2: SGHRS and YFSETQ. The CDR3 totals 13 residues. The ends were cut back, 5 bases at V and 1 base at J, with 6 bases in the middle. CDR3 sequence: CASRPGTNEKLFF. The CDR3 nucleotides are TGCGCCAGCAGGCCGGGAACTAATGAAAAACTGTTTTTT.

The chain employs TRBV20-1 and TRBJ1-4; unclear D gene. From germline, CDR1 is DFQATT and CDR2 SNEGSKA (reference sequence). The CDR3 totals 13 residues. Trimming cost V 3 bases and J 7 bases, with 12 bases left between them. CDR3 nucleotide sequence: TGCAGTGCTAGTAGCCAAGGCGGTGAAAAACTGTTTTTT. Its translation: CSASSQGGEKLFF.

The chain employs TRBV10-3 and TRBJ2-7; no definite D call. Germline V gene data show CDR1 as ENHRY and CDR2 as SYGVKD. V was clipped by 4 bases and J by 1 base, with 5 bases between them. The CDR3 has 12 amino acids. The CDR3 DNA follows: TGTGCCATCAGTGTTTCTTCCTACGAGCAGTACTTC. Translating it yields CAISVSSYEQYF.

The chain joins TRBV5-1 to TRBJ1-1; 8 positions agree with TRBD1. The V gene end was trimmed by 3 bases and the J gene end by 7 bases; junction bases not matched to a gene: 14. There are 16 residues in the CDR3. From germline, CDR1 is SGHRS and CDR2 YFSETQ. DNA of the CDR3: TGCGCCAGCAGCTGGAATGGCCCAGGGGGCGAGGGTGAAGCTTTCTTT. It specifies CASSWNGPGGEGEAFF.

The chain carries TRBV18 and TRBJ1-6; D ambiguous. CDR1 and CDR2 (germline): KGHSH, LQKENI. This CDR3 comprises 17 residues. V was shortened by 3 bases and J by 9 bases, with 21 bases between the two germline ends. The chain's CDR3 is CASSPIRGGNEGSPLHF. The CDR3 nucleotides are TGTGCCAGCTCACCTATCCGCGGAGGCAACGAGGGTTCACCCCTCCACTTT. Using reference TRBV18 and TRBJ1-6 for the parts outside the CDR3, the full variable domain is NAGVMQNPRHLVRRRGQEARLRCSPMKGHSHVYWYRQLPEEGLKFMVYLQKENIIDESGMPKERFSAEFPKEGPSILRIQQVVRGDSAAYFCASSPIRGGNEGSPLHFGNGTRLTVT.

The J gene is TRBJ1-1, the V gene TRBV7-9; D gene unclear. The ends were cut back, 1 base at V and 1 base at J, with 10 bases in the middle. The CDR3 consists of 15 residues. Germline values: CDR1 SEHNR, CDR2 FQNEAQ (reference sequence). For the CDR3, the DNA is TGTGCCAGCAGCTTAGACGCGGTTACGAACACTGAAGCTTTCTTT. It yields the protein CASSLDAVTNTEAFF.

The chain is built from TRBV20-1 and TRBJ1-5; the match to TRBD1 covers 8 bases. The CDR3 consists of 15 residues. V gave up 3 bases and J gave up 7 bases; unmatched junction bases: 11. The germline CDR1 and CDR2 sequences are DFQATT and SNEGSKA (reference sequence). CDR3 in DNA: TGCAGTGCTAGTTACGGACAGGGTAAAGGGCAGCCCCAGCATTTT. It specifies CSASYGQGKGQPQHF.

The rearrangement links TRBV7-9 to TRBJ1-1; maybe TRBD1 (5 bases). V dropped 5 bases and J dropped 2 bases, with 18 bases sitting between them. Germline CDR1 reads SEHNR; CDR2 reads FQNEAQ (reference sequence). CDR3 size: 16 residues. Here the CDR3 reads CASSPPPGLLNTEAFF. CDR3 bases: TGTGCCAGCAGCCCCCCCCCGGGACTTCTAAACACTGAAGCTTTCTTT.

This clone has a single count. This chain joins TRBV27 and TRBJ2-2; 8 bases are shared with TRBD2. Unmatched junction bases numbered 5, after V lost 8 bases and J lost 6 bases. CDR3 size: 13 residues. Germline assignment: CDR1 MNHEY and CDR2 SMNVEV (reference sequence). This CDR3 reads CASRGGRAGELFF. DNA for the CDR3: TGTGCCAGCCGGGGGGGTAGGGCCGGGGAGCTGTTTTTT.

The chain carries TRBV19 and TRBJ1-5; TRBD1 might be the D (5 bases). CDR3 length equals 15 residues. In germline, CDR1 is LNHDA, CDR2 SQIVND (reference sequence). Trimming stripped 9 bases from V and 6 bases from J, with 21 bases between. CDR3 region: CASTDPREIGQPQHF. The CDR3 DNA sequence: TGTGCCAGCACTGACCCCAGGGAAATTGGTCAGCCCCAGCATTTT. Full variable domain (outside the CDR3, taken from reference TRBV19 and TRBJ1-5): DGGITQSPKYLFRKEGQNVTLSCEQNLNHDAMYWYRQDPGQGLRLIYYSQIVNDFQKGDIAEGYSVSREKKESFPLTVTSAQKNPTAFYLCASTDPREIGQPQHFGDGTRLSIL.

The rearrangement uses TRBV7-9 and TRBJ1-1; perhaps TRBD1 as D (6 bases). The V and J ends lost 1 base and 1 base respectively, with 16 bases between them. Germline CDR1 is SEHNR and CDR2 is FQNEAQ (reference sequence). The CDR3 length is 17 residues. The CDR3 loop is CASSLVGGGHKNTEAFF. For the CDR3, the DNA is TGTGCCAGCAGCTTAGTGGGTGGGGGACACAAGAACACTGAAGCTTTCTTT.

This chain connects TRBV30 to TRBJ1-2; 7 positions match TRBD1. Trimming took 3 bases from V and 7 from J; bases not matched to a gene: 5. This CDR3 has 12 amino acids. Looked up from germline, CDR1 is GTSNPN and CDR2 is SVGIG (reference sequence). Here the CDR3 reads CAWRKGAGGYTF. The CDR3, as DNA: TGTGCCTGGAGAAAGGGGGCTGGTGGCTACACCTTC. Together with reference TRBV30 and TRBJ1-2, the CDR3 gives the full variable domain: SQTIHQWPATLVQPVGSPLSLECTVEGTSNPNLYWYRQAAGRGLQLLFYSVGIGQISSEVPQNLSASRPQDRQFILSSKKLLLSDSGFYLCAWRKGAGGYTFGSGTRLTVV.

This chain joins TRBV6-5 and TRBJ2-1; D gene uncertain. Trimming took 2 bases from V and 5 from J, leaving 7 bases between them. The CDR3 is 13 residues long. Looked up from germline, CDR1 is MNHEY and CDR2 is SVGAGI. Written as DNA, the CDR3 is TGTGCCAGCAGTTACGGGCAACACAATGAGCAGTTCTTC. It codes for CASSYGQHNEQFF.

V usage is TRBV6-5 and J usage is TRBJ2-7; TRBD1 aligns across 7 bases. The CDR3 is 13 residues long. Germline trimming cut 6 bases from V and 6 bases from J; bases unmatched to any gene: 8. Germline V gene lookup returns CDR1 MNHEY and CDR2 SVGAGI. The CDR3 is CASRSTGIVEQYF. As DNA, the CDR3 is TGTGCCAGCAGATCGACAGGGATCGTCGAGCAGTACTTC.

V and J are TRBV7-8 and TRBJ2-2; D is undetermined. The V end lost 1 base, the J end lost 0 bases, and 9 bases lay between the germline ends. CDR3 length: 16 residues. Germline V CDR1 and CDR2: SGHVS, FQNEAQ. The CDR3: CASSLDGTTNTGELFF. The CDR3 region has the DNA TGTGCCAGCAGCTTAGATGGCACTACGAACACCGGGGAGCTGTTTTTT.

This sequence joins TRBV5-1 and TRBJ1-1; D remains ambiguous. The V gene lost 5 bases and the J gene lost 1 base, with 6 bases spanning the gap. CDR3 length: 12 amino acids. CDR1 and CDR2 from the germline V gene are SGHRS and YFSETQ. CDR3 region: CASRGGNTEAFF. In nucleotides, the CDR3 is TGCGCCAGCAGAGGAGGGAACACTGAAGCTTTCTTT. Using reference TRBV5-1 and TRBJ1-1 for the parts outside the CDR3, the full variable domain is KAGVTQTPRYLIKTRGQQVTLSCSPISGHRSVSWYQQTPGQGLQFLFEYFSETQRNKGNFPGRFSGRQFSNSRSEMNVSTLELGDSALYLCASRGGNTEAFFGQGTRLTVV.

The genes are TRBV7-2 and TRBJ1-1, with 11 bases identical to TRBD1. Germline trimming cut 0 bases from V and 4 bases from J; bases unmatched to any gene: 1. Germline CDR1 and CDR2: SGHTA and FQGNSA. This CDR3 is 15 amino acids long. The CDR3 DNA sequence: TGTGCCAGCAGCTTAGCTGGGACAGGGGGCACTGAAGCTTTCTTT. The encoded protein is CASSLAGTGGTEAFF.

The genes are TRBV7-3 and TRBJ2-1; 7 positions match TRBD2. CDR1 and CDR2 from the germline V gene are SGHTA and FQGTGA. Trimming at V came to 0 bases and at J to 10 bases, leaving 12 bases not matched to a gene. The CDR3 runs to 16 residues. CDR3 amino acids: CASSLTGRGRGREQFF. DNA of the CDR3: TGTGCCAGCAGCTTAACTGGGCGCGGGAGAGGTCGAGAGCAGTTCTTC.

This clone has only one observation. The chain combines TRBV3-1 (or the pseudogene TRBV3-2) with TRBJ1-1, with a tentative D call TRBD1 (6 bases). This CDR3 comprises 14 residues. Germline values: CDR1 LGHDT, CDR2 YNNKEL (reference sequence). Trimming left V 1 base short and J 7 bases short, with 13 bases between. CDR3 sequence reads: CASSQAGEKFEAFF. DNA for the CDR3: TGTGCCAGCAGCCAAGCAGGGGAAAAGTTTGAAGCTTTCTTT.

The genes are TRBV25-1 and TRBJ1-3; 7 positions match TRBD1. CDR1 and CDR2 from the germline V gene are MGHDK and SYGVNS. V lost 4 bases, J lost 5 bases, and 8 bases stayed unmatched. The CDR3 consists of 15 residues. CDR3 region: CASSARNRGRNTIYF. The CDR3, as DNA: TGTGCCAGCAGTGCCCGAAACAGGGGAAGAAACACCATATATTTT.

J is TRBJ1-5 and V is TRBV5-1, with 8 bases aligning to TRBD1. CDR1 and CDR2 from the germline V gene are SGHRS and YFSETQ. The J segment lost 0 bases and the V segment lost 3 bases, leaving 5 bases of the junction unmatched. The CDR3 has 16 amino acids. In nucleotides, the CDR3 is TGCGCCAGCAGCTCCTCCGGGACAGGTAGCAATCAGCCCCAGCATTTT. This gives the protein CASSSSGTGSNQPQHF.

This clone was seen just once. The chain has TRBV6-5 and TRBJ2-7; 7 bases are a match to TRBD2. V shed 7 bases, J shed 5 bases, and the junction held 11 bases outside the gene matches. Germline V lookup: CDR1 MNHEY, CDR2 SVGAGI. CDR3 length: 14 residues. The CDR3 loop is CASMRLAALNEQYF. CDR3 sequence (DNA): TGTGCCAGCATGAGACTAGCTGCCCTGAACGAGCAGTACTTC.

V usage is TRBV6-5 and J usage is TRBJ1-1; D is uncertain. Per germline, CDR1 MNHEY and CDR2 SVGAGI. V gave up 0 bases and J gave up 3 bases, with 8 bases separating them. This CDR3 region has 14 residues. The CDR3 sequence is CASSYSRQYTEAFF. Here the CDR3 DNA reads TGTGCCAGCAGTTACTCCCGACAATACACTGAAGCTTTCTTT.

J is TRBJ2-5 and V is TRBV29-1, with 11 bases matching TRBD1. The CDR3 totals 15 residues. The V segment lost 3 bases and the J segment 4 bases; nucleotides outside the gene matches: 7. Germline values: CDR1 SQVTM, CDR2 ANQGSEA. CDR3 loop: CSVDYTGTGGETQYF. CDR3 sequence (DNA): TGCAGCGTTGATTACACCGGGACAGGGGGAGAGACCCAGTACTTC.